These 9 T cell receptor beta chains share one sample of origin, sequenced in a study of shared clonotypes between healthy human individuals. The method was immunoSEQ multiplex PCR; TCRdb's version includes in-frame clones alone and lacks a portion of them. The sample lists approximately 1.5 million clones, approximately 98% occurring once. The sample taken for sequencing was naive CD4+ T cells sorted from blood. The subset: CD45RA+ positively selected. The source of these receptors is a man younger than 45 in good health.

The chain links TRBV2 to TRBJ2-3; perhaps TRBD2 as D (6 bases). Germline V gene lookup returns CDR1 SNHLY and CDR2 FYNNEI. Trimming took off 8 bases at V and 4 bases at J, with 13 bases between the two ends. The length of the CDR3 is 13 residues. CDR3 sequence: CASQASGADTQYF. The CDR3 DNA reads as TGTGCCAGCCAGGCGTCGGGGGCAGATACGCAGTATTTT.

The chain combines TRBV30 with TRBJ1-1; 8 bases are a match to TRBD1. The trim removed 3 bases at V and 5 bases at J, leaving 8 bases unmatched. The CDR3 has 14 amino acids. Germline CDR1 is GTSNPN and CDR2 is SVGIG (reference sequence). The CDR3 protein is CAWRKTGGSTEAFF. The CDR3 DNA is TGTGCCTGGAGAAAAACAGGGGGTAGTACTGAAGCTTTCTTT.

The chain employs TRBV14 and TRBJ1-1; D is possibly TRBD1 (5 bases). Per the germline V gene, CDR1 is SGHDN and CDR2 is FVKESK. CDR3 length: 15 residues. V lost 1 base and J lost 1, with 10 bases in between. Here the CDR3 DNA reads TGTGCCAGCAGCCAAGTATGGGGGGGGAACACTGAAGCTTTCTTT. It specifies CASSQVWGGNTEAFF.

In DNA, the CDR3 is TGTGCCTGCAAACCGGACAGAAGCTCCTACGAGCAGTACTTC. This gives the protein CACKPDRSSYEQYF. This chain connects TRBV30 to TRBJ2-7; a possible D gene is TRBD1 (6 bases). With 6 bases removed from V and 0 bases from J, the gap between germline ends came to 15 bases. The CDR3 contains 14 residues. Germline loops: CDR1 GTSNPN, CDR2 SVGIG (reference sequence).

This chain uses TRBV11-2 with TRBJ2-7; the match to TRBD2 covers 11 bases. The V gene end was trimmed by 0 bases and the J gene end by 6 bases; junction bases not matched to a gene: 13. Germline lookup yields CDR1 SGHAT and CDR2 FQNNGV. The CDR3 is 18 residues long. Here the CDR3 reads CASSLDRLAGPRRSEQYF. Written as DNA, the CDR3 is TGTGCCAGCAGCTTAGATCGACTAGCGGGACCGCGGCGGTCCGAGCAGTACTTC. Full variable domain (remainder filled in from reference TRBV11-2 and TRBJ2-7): EAGVAQSPRYKIIEKRQSVAFWCNPISGHATLYWYQQILGQGPKLLIQFQNNGVVDDSQLPKDRFSAERLKGVDSTLKIQPAKLEDSAVYLCASSLDRLAGPRRSEQYFGPGTRLTVT.

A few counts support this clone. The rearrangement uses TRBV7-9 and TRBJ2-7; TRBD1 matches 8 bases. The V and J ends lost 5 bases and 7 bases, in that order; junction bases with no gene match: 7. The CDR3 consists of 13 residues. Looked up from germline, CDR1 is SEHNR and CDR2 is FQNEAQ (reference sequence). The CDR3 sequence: CASSHVRDREQYF. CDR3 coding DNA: TGTGCCAGCAGCCATGTCCGGGACAGGGAGCAGTACTTC.

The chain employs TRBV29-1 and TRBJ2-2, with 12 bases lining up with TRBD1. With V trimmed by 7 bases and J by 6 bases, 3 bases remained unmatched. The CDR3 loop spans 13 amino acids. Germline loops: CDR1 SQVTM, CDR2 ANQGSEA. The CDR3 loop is CSGGQGASGELFF. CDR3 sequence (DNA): TGCAGCGGGGGACAGGGGGCTTCCGGGGAGCTGTTTTTT.

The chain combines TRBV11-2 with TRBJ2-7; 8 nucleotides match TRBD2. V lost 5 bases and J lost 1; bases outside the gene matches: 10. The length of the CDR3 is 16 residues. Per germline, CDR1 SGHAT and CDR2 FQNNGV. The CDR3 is CASSPLGREASYEQYF. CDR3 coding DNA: TGTGCCAGCAGCCCCTTAGGGCGGGAGGCGTCCTACGAGCAGTACTTC.

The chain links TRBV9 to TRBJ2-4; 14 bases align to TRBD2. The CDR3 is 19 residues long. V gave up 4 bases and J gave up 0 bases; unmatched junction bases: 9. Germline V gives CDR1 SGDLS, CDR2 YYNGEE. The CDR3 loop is CASSPAGTSGRGAKNIQYF. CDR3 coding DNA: TGTGCCAGCAGCCCCGCCGGGACTAGCGGGAGAGGAGCCAAAAACATTCAGTACTTC.